This is a list of T cell receptor beta chains from one sample in a study of shared clonotypes between healthy human individuals. Profiling relied on immunoSEQ multiplex PCR, and the TCRdb table lists in-frame clones only, not all of them. The repertoire includes approximately 700,000 clones, 73% of them detected once, and around 2% sits in the top ten. Sequencing was done on a sample of memory CD4+ T cells sorted from blood. All receptors derive from a woman in her 30s in good health. Both conserved end residues are part of each CDR3. The D gene is left open where the match is weak. Rows give clone size only sometimes, using once, few, many, or a class for an expanded clone.

NA TRBJ1-5 TRBD1 TRBV19 TGTGCCAGTAGTAGCTACAGGGGAGAGCAGCCCCAGCATTTT CASSSYRGEQPQHF
NA TRBJ1-1 NA TRBV5-4 TGTGCCAGCAGCTTACACACACGCACTGAAGCTTTCTTT CASSLHTRTEAFF
NA TRBJ1-5 TRBD1 TRBV27 TGTGCCAGCAGCCTGAGGGGGCGTCAGCCCCAGCATTTT CASSLRGRQPQHF
NA TRBJ2-6 NA TRBV11-2 TGTGCCAGCAGCTCCCCGAGGGGGGGGGCCAACGTCCTGACTTTC CASSSPRGGANVLTF
NA TRBJ2-5 TRBD2 TRBV15 TGTGCCACCAGCAGAGCGACTAGCGGGGGAGAGACCCAGTACTTC CATSRATSGGETQYF
NA TRBJ2-1 TRBD2 TRBV7-2 TGTGCCAGCAGCTCATCGGGACTAGCGGGAGTTCGAGTTGAGCAGTTCTTC CASSSSGLAGVRVEQFF
NA TRBJ2-2 TRBD2 TRBV11-2 TGTGCCAGCAGCTTGTTAGCGGGAGGGAACACCGGGGAGCTGTTTTTT CASSLLAGGNTGELFF
NA TRBJ1-2 NA TRBV28 TGTGCCAGCAGTCTCCTTAGTGGACAAGACTATGGCTACACCTTC CASSLLSGQDYGYTF
few TRBJ2-3 NA TRBV29-1 TGCAGCGTTGTCTCTGAGGCCAAACACTCTGTCACAGATACGCAGTATTTT CSVVSEAKHSVTDTQYF
many TRBJ1-5 NA TRBV19 TGTGCCAGTAGTACCCAGAGATATCAGCCCCAGCATTTT CASSTQRYQPQHF
NA TRBJ2-1 TRBD2 TRBV9 TGTGCCAGCAGCGCGGGACTAGGGGGACGCTCGCGTTTTATCAGCTCCTACAATGAGCAGTTCTTC CASSAGLGGRSRFISSYNEQFF
NA TRBJ2-5 NA TRBV5-1 TGCGCCAGCAGGAAGGATCAAGAGACCCAGTACTTC CASRKDQETQYF
NA TRBJ2-7 NA TRBV19 TGTGCCAGTACCACAATAGGAGGGGGTATATCGGAGCAGTACTTC CASTTIGGGISEQYF
NA TRBJ2-3 NA TRBV27 TGTGCCAGCAGTCAAAGCGTACGAACAGATACGCAGTATTTT CASSQSVRTDTQYF
NA TRBJ2-6 NA TRBV28 TGTGCCAGCAGTTTATGGGGTTTTGCAAAAGGGGCCAACGTCCTGACTTTC CASSLWGFAKGANVLTF
NA TRBJ1-2 TRBD1 TRBV30 TGTGCCTGGAATAGGGGGTGGGGACAGGAGGTTCTCTATGGCTACACCTTC CAWNRGWGQEVLYGYTF
NA TRBJ2-5 NA TRBV28 TGTGCCAGCAGTTATGGAGGACTGGGGGAGCAAGAGACCCAGTACTTC CASSYGGLGEQETQYF
NA TRBJ2-1 TRBD2 TRBV6-1 TGTGCCAGCAGTGACTCGGGACTAGCTCGTCATGAGCAGTTCTTC CASSDSGLARHEQFF
NA TRBJ1-1 NA TRBV29-1 TGCAGCGTTGAACGCCAGGGGAACACTGAAGCTTTCTTT CSVERQGNTEAFF
NA TRBJ2-1 NA TRBV27 TGTGCCAGCAGCCAGTTTCAATACAATGAGCAGTTCTTC CASSQFQYNEQFF
NA TRBJ1-1 TRBD1 TRBV6-5 TGTGCCAGCAGTTTCACCCGGACAGGAGTTGAAGCTTTCTTT CASSFTRTGVEAFF
NA TRBJ2-7 TRBD2 TRBV5-1 TGCGCCAGCAGCTTGGCTCGGACTAGCGGGACAAGGGGGACCTACGAGCAGTACTTC CASSLARTSGTRGTYEQYF
few TRBJ2-5 NA TRBV7-3 TGTGCCAGCAGCCCGGGCCAGGGCACAGAGGAGACCCAGTACTTC CASSPGQGTEETQYF
NA TRBJ2-5 TRBD2 TRBV29-1 TGCAGCGTCTCCCCGGGACTAGCGATAAGAGAGACCCAGTACTTC CSVSPGLAIRETQYF
many TRBJ1-5 TRBD1 TRBV2 TGTGCCAGCAGTGTTGACAGGGTCGAAGTGCGGCCCCAGCATTTT CASSVDRVEVRPQHF
many TRBJ2-7 NA TRBV5-1 TGCGCCAGCAGCTTCGCAGGGAGCGACGAGCAGTACTTC CASSFAGSDEQYF
NA TRBJ2-2 NA TRBV5-6 TGTGCCAGCAGCTCGCAGGGCTCCGGGGAGCTGTTTTTT CASSSQGSGELFF
NA TRBJ2-3 TRBD2 TRBV29-1 TGCAGCTACAACCGGGACTATTATCCAGATACGCAGTATTTT CSYNRDYYPDTQYF
NA TRBJ2-5 NA TRBV11-2 TGTGCCAGCAGCTCATGGACAGATCAAGAGACCCAGTACTTC CASSSWTDQETQYF
NA TRBJ1-5 NA TRBV6-1 TGTGCCAGCATCCGGGCAGATAGCAATCAGCCCCAGCATTTT CASIRADSNQPQHF
NA TRBJ1-3 TRBD1 TRBV6-1 TGTGCCAGCAGTGACAGGGGGGCGCCTGGAAACACCATATATTTT CASSDRGAPGNTIYF
NA TRBJ1-1 TRBD1 TRBV10-3 TGTGCCATCAGTGATTCGGACAGGGGAACAAACACTGAAGCTTTCTTT CAISDSDRGTNTEAFF
NA TRBJ2-7 TRBD2 TRBV28 TGTGCCAGCAGTTTAGAAGCGGGAGCTCTCGAGCAGTACTTC CASSLEAGALEQYF
once TRBJ2-3 NA TRBV28 TGTGCCAGCAGAATCGGAGGCTTCACAGATACGCAGTATTTT CASRIGGFTDTQYF
NA TRBJ2-2 TRBD2 TRBV6-1 TGTGCCAGCAGTGGGGGTAGCGGGACCTCTTCCGGGGAGCTGTTTTTT CASSGGSGTSSGELFF
few TRBJ1-5 NA TRBV7-2 TGTGCCAGCAGTTCTACAGTTCTAGTTAATCAGCCCCAGCATTTT CASSSTVLVNQPQHF
NA TRBJ1-2 NA TRBV28 TGTGCCAGCAGTTCCTCTACGACAGGACGGAGCTACACCTTC CASSSSTTGRSYTF
NA TRBJ1-2 TRBD1 TRBV7-3 TGTGCCAGCAGCCCGACGGGAGGGGGCGGCTATGGCTACACCTTC CASSPTGGGGYGYTF
NA TRBJ2-7 TRBD2 TRBV28 TGTGCCAGCAGTTTACAACTAGCGGGTCTCCACGAGCAGTACTTC CASSLQLAGLHEQYF
NA TRBJ1-2 NA TRBV28 TGTGCCAGCGGGGGCGGCTACACCTTC CASGGGYTF
few TRBJ1-4 NA TRBV7-9 TGTGCCAGCAGCCAGGGAAAAGCAACTAATGAAAAACTGTTTTTT CASSQGKATNEKLFF
few TRBJ1-5 NA TRBV5-5 TGTGCCAGCAGCTTGGATAGAGACAGGCTTAATCAGCCCCAGCATTTT CASSLDRDRLNQPQHF
NA TRBJ1-5 TRBD1 TRBV19 TGTGCCAGTAGTATCCGGACAGGGAATCAGCCCCAGCATTTT CASSIRTGNQPQHF
NA TRBJ2-5 TRBD1 TRBV5-1 TGCGCCAGCAGCTCGGGACAGGGGGCGGGAGAGACCCAGTACTTC CASSSGQGAGETQYF
NA TRBJ2-3 TRBD2 TRBV4-1 TGCGCCAGCAGCCAAGGAGCTAGCGGGAGGGCTGCAGATACGCAGTATTTT CASSQGASGRAADTQYF
NA TRBJ2-1 NA TRBV28 TGTGCCACACAGGGTACCACCTACAATGAGCAGTTCTTC CATQGTTYNEQFF
NA TRBJ1-5 NA TRBV5-4 TGTGCCAGCAGCTCACAGGGCTTCAATCAGCCCCAGCATTTT CASSSQGFNQPQHF
NA TRBJ2-1 NA TRBV6-5 TGTGCCAGCAGATCACTTTTCAATGAGCAGTTCTTC CASRSLFNEQFF